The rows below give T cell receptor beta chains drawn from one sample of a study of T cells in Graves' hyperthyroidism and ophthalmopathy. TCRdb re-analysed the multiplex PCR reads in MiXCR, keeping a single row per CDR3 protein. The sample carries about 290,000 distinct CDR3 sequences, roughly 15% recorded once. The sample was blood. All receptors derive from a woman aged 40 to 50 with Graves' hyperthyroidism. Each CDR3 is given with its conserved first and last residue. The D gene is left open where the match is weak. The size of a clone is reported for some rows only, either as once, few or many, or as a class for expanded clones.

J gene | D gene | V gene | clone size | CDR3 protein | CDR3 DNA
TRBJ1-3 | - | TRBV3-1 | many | CASSGRDTGNTIYF | TGTGCCAGCAGCGGCCGGGACACTGGAAACACCATATATTTT
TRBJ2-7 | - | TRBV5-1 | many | CASSLYTGTYEQYF | TGCGCCAGCAGCTTGTACACAGGCACCTACGAGCAGTACTTC
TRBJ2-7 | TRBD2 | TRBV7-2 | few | CASSFTTSGTEQYF | TGTGCCAGCAGCTTTACGACTAGCGGGACCGAGCAGTACTTC
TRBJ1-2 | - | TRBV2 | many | CASSDTQHGDYGYTF | TGTGCCAGCAGTGACACCCAGCACGGCGACTATGGCTACACCTTC
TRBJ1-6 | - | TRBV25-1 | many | CASGDRGRVDSPLHF | TGTGCCAGCGGAGATCGCGGAAGGGTCGATTCACCCCTCCACTTT
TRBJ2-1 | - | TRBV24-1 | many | CATRESSYNEQFF | TGTGCCACCCGGGAGAGCTCCTACAATGAGCAGTTCTTC
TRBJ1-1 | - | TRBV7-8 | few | CASSLEFSMNTEAFF | TGTGCCAGCAGCTTAGAATTTAGCATGAACACTGAAGCTTTCTTT
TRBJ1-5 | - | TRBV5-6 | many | CASSSTGNSNQPQHF | TGTGCCAGCAGCTCTACAGGAAATAGCAATCAGCCCCAGCATTTT
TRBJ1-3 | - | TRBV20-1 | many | CSARRGSGNTIYF | TGCAGTGCTAGACGGGGGTCTGGAAACACCATATATTTT
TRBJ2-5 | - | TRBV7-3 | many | CASSPQTASAQYF | TGTGCCAGCAGCCCACAGACGGCCTCGGCCCAGTACTTC
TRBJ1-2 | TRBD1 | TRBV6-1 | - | CASRGQGAHGYTF | TGTGCCAGCAGGGGACAGGGGGCCCATGGCTACACCTTC
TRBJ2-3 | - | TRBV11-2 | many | CASSSGVVVPDTQYF | TGTGCCAGCAGCTCAGGGGTTGTAGTCCCGGATACGCAGTATTTT
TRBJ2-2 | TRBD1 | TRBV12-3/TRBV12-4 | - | CATASGTENTGELFF | TGTGCCACAGCTTCCGGGACAGAGAACACCGGGGAGCTGTTTTTT
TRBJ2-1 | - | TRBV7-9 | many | CASSLRKIGNEQFF | TGTGCCAGCAGCTTACGAAAAATTGGGAATGAGCAGTTCTTC
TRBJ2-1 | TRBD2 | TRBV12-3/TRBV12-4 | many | CASREANEQFF | TGTGCCTCCCGGGAGGCCAATGAGCAGTTCTTC
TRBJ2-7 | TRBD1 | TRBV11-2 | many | CASRIPGQGINEQYF | TGTGCCAGCAGAATCCCGGGACAGGGTATCAACGAGCAGTACTTC
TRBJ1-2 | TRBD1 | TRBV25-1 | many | CASSGQDRAIYGYTF | TGTGCCAGCAGTGGGCAAGACAGGGCCATCTATGGCTACACCTTC
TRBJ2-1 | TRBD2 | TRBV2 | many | CASSPMGTSGYNEQFF | TGTGCCAGCAGCCCAATGGGGACTAGCGGTTACAATGAGCAGTTCTTC
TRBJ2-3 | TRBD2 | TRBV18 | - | CASSISWEGDTQYF | TGTGCCAGCTCCATCTCTTGGGAGGGAGATACGCAGTATTTT
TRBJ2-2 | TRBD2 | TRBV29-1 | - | CSALAGVTTGELFF | TGCAGCGCCCTAGCGGGAGTAACCACCGGGGAGCTGTTTTTT
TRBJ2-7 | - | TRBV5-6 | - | CASSLTPGFAREQYF | TGTGCCAGCAGCTTGACTCCGGGGTTTGCCCGCGAGCAGTACTTC
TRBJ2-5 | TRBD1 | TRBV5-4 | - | CASSQGQGGGAAPGPYF | TGTGCCAGCAGCCAGGGACAGGGTGGGGGGGCGGCTCCCGGACCGTACTTC
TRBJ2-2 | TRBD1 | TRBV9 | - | CASSVVTGRLFF | TGTGCCAGCAGCGTAGTGACAGGGCGTCTGTTTTTT
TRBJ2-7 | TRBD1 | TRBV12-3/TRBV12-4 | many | CASSTGTAYEQYF | TGTGCCAGCAGTACCGGGACAGCTTACGAGCAGTACTTC
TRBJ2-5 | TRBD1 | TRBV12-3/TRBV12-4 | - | CASSRQTGGETQYF | TGTGCCAGCAGTCGCCAGACAGGGGGAGAGACCCAGTACTTC
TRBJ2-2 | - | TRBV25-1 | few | CASSALRDIMGFGELFF | TGTGCCAGCAGTGCCCTCCGGGATATTATGGGCTTCGGGGAGCTGTTTTTT
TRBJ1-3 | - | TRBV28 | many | CASSGGAVGNTIYF | TGTGCCAGCAGTGGGGGGGCCGTCGGAAACACCATATATTTT
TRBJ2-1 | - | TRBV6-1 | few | CASRRGSYNEQFF | TGTGCCAGCAGGCGGGGCTCCTACAATGAGCAGTTCTTC
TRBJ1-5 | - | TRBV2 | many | CASSVPGDHQPQHF | TGTGCCAGCAGCGTCCCAGGGGATCATCAGCCCCAGCATTTT
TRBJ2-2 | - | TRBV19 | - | CASSSQGIGELFF | TGTGCCAGTAGTTCCCAGGGAATCGGGGAGCTGTTTTTT
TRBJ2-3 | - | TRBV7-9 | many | CASSLSSGGTDTQYF | TGTGCCAGCAGCTTATCCTCTGGCGGCACAGATACGCAGTATTTT
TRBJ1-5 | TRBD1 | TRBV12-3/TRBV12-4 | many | CASSLDRVDQPQHF | TGTGCCAGCAGCCTCGACAGGGTGGATCAGCCCCAGCATTTT
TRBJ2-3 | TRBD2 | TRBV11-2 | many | CASSLAGTSGRLSTDTQYF | TGTGCCAGCAGCCTTGCCGGGACTAGCGGGAGGCTTAGCACAGATACGCAGTATTTT
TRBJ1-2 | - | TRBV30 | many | CAWSGGGYGYTF | TGTGCCTGGAGTGGGGGGGGCTATGGCTACACCTTC
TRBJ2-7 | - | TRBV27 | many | CASSLYGARGGEQYF | TGTGCCAGCAGTTTATACGGGGCGCGGGGCGGCGAGCAGTACTTC
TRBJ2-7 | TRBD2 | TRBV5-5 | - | CASSGAGRHEQYF | TGTGCCAGCAGCGGAGCGGGAAGACACGAGCAGTACTTC
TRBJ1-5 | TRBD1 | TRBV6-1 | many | CASSPGGRQPQHF | TGTGCCAGCAGTCCAGGGGGTCGTCAGCCCCAGCATTTT
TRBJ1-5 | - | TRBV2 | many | CASSRYRDSNQPQHF | TGTGCCAGCAGTCGATACAGGGATAGCAATCAGCCCCAGCATTTT
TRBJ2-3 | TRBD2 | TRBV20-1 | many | CSASGGSGSADTQYF | TGCAGTGCTAGTGGTGGTAGCGGGAGCGCAGATACGCAGTATTTT
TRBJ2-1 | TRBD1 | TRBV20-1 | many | CSVPGQGRDEQFF | TGCAGTGTCCCGGGACAGGGGAGGGATGAGCAGTTCTTC
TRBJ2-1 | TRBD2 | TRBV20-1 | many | CSVSTSGSFYEQFF | TGCAGTGTTTCCACTAGCGGGAGTTTCTATGAGCAGTTCTTC